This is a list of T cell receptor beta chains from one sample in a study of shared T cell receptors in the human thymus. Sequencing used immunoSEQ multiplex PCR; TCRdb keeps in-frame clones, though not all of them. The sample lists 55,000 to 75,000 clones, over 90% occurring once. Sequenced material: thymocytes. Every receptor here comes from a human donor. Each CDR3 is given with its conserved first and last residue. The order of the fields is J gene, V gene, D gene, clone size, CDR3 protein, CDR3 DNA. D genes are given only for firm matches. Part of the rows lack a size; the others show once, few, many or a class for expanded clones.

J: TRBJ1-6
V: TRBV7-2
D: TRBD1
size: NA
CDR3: CASSLAPSLRTGGLSAISPLHF
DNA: TGTGCCAGCAGCTTAGCGCCGTCGCTCCGGACAGGGGGCCTATCGGCAATTTCACCCCTCCACTTT

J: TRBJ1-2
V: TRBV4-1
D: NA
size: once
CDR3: CASSQNRKRTGYGYTF
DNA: TGCGCCAGCAGCCAGAACCGTAAAAGGACGGGCTATGGCTACACCTTC

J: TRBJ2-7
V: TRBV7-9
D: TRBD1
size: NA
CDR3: CASSPRDRVSYEQYF
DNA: TGTGCCAGCAGCCCTCGGGACAGGGTTTCCTACGAGCAGTACTTC

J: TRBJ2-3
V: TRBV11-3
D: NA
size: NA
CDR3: CASSLGTYGTDTQYF
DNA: TGTGCCAGCAGCCTAGGGACCTACGGCACAGATACGCAGTATTTT

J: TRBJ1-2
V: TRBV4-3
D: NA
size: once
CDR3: CASSHAWGNDYGYTF
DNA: TGCGCCAGCAGCCACGCTTGGGGGAATGACTATGGCTACACCTTC

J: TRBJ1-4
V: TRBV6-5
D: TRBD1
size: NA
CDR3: CASSFQTGGSEKLFF
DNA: TGTGCCAGCAGTTTCCAGACAGGGGGATCTGAAAAACTGTTTTTT

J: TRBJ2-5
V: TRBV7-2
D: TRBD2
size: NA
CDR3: CASSLAGGGAGETQYF
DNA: TGTGCCAGCAGCTTAGCCGGCGGGGGGGCGGGAGAGACCCAGTACTTC

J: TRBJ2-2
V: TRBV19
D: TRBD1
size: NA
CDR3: CASSLPLTGTGNTGELFF
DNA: TGTGCCAGTAGCTTGCCCCTTACCGGGACAGGGAACACCGGGGAGCTGTTTTTT

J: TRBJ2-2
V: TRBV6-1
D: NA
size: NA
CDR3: CASSEEKGRVAGELFF
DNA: TGTGCCAGCAGTGAAGAGAAAGGGAGAGTCGCCGGGGAGCTGTTTTTT

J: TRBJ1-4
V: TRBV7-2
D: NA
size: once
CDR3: CASSLGGGYDNEKLFF
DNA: TGTGCCAGCAGCTTAGGGGGAGGGTATGATAATGAAAAACTGTTTTTT

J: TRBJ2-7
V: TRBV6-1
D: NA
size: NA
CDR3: CASSECRAYEQYF
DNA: TGTGCCAGCAGTGAGTGCAGGGCCTACGAGCAGTACTTC

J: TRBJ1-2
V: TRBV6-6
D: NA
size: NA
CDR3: CASTVRDWGYTF
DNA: TGTGCCAGCACCGTAAGGGATTGGGGCTACACCTTC

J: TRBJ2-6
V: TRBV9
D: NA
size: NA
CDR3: CASSVSVQGGGANVLTF
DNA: TGTGCCAGCAGCGTTTCGGTGCAGGGCGGTGGGGCCAACGTCCTGACTTTC

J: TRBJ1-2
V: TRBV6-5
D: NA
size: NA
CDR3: CASSVRTNHVGGYTF
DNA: TGTGCCAGCAGTGTTAGGACTAATCATGTGGGTGGCTACACCTTC

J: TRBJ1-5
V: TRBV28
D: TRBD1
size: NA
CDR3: CASSGNGTDSQPQHF
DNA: TGTGCCAGCAGCGGGAACGGGACAGATAGCCAGCCCCAGCATTTT

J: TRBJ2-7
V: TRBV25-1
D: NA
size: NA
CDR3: CASSARYAYEQYF
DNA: TGTGCCAGCAGTGCTAGGTACGCCTACGAGCAGTACTTC

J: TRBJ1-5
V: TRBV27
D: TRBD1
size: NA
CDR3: CASSPLYRDRGSNQPQHF
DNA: TGTGCCAGTTCCCCTCTTTACCGGGACAGGGGAAGCAATCAGCCCCAGCATTTT

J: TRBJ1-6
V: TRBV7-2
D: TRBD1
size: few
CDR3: CASSLGSNPGQRYSPLHF
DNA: TGTGCCAGCAGCTTAGGCTCAAACCCGGGACAGAGGTATTCACCCCTCCACTTT

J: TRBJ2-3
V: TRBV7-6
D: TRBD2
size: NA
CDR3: CASSSESGERPDTQYF
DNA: TGTGCCAGCAGCTCAGAGAGCGGGGAGAGGCCAGATACGCAGTATTTT

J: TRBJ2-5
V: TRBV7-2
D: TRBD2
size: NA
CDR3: CASSPVSGGTETQYF
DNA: TGTGCCAGCAGCCCAGTTAGCGGGGGGACAGAGACCCAGTACTTC

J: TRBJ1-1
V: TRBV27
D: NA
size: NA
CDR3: CASTPNPQGFNTEAFF
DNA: TGTGCCAGCACCCCCAACCCACAGGGTTTCAACACTGAAGCTTTCTTT

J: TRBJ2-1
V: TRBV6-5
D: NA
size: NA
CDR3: CASSYSWSMGDEQFF
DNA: TGTGCCAGCAGTTACAGTTGGTCGATGGGGGATGAGCAGTTCTTC

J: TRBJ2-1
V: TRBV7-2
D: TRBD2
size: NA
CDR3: CASSSTSGGPSYNEQFF
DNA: TGTGCCAGCAGCAGCACTAGCGGGGGGCCTTCCTACAATGAGCAGTTCTTC

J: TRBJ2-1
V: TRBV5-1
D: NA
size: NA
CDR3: CASQGPDYNEQFF
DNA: TGCGCCAGCCAGGGACCTGATTACAATGAGCAGTTCTTC

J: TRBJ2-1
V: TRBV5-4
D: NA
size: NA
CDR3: CASSWLGVSETYNEQFF
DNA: TGTGCCAGCAGTTGGCTCGGGGTCTCCGAGACCTACAATGAGCAGTTCTTC

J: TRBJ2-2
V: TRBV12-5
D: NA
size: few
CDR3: CASGFLSSPTGELFF
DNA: TGTGCTAGTGGTTTTCTATCTTCCCCGACCGGGGAGCTGTTTTTT

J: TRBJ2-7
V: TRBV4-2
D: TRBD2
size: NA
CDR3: CASSASGTTGADEQYF
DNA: TGTGCCAGCAGCGCGTCTGGGACTACGGGCGCGGACGAGCAGTACTTC

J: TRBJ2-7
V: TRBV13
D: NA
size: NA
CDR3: CASSLGRSYSEQYF
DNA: TGTGCCAGCAGCTTAGGGCGGTCTTACAGCGAGCAGTACTTC

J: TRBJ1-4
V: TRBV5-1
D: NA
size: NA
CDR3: CASSLGKGLGEKLFF
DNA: TGCGCCAGCAGCTTGGGTAAGGGGTTGGGTGAAAAACTGTTTTTT

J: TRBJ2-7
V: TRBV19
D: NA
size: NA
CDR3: CASSSRAGTYEQYF
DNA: TGTGCCAGTAGTTCCCGGGCAGGTACCTACGAGCAGTACTTC